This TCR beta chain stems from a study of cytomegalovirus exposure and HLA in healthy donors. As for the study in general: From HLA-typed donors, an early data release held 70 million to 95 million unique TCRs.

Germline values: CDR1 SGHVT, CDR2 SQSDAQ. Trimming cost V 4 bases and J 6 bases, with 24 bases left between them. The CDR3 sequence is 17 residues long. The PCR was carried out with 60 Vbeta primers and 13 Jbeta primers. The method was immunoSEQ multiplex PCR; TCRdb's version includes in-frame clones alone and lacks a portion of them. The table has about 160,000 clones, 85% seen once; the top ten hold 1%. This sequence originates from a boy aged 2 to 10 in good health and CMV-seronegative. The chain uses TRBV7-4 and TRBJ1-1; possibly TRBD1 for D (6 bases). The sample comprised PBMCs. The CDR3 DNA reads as TGTGCCAGCAGCTCCCCCCCTTTCAGGGGTTTGAGTCCTGAAGCTTTCTTT. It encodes CASSSPPFRGLSPEAFF.